This T cell receptor (beta chain) was identified during a study of cytomegalovirus exposure and HLA in healthy donors. The PCR contained 60 Vbeta and 13 Jbeta primers. The method was immunoSEQ multiplex PCR; TCRdb's version includes in-frame clones alone and lacks a portion of them. The data hold tens of thousands of clones, with roughly three quarters observed a single time. This CDR3 comprises 11 residues. CDR1 and CDR2 from the germline V gene are DFQATT and SNEGSKA (reference sequence). This chain connects TRBV20-1 to TRBJ2-5; D remains ambiguous. Gene TRBJ2-7 matches the end of the DNA better, so the J call may be wrong. Sequenced sample: PBMCs. This sequence originates from a man aged 25-40 years in good health and CMV-seronegative. CDR3 region: CSVRWFHEQYF. CDR3 sequence (DNA): TGCAGTGTACGTTGGTTCCACGAGCAGTACTTC.